The T cell receptor (beta chain) under discussion was sequenced for a study of blood T cells in healthy people across ages. Each sample yielded at least 6 million isolated PBMCs. A few counts support this clonotype. Its antigen is not known. A J-beta primer mix and a sample-barcoded 5' primer were used in a second PCR of roughly 6 to 12 cycles. In TCRdb, the 5' RACE reads were re-called with MiXCR into one record per CDR3 protein. The table lists hundreds of thousands of distinct CDR3 sequences, 29% of them singletons, with roughly 17% in the top ten. The study's findings and limits: Across the age range, TCR beta diversity per million T cells fell in a roughly linear way. Because sorting was not performed, PBMCs prevented conclusive naive versus antigen-experienced comparison.

The receptor's source is a woman of 80 years or more in good health. The sequenced sample was blood.

CDR3 in DNA: TGTGCCAGCAGTCCTTCGGGAGGCGGGGGGCTCAACAATGAGCAGTTCTTC. It specifies CASSPSGGGGLNNEQFF. The chain couples TRBV28 to TRBJ2-1; TRBD2 matches 8 bases. Germline assignment: CDR1 MDHEN and CDR2 SYDVKM. Trimming at V came to 5 bases and at J to 5 bases, leaving 14 bases not matched to a gene. The CDR3 sequence is 17 residues long.